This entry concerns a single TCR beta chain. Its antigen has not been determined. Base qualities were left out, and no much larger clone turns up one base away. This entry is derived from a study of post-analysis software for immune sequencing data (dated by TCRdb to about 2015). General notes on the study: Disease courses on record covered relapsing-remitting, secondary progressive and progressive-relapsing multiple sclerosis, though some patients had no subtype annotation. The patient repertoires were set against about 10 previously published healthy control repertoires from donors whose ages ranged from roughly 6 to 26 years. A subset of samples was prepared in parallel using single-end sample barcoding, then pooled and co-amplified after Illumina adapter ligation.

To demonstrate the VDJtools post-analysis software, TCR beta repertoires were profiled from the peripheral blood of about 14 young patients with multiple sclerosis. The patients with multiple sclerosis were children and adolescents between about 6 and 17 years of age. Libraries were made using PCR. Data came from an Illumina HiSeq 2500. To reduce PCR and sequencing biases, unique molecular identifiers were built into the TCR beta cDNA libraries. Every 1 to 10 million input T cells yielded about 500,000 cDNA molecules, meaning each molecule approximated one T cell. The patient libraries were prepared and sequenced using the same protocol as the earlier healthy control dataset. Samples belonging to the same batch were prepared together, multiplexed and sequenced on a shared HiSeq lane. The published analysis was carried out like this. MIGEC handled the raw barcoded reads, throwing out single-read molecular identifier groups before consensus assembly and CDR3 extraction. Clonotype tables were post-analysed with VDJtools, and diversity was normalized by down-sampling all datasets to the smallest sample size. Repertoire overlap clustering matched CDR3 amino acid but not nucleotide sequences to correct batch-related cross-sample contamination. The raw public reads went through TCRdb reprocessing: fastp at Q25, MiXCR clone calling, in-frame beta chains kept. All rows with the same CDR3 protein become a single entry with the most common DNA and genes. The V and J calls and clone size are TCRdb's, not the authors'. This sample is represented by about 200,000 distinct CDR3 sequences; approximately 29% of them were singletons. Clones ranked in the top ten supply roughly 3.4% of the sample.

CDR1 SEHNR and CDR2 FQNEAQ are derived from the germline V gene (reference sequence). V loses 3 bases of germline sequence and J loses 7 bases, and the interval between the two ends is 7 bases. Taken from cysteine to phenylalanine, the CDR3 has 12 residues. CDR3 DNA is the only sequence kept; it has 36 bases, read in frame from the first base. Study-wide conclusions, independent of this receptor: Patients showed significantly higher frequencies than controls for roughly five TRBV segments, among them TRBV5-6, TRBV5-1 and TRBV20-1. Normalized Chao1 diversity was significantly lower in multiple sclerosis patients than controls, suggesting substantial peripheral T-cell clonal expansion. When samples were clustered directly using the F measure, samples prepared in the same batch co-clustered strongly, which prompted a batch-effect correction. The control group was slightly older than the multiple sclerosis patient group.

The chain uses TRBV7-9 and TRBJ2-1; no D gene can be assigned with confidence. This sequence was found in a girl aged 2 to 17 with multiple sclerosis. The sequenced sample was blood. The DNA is TGTGCCAGCAGCTTTACAGCAAATGAGCAGTTCTTC. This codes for CASSFTANEQFF. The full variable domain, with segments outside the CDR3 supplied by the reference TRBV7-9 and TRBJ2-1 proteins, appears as DTGVSQNPRHKITKRGQNVTFRCDPISEHNRLYWYRQTLGQGPEFLTYFQNEAQLEKSRLLSDRFSAERPKGSFSTLEIQRTEQGDSAMYLCASSFTANEQFFGPGTRLTVL.